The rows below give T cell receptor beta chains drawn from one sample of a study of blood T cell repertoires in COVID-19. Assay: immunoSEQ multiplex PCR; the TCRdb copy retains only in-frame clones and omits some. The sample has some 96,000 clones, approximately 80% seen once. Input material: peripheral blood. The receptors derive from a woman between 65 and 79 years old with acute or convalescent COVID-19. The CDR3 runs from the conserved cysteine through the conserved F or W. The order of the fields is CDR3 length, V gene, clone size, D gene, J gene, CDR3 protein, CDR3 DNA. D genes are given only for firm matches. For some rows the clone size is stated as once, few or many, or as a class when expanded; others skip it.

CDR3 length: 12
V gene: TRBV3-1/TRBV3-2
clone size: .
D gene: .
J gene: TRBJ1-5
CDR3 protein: CASSPGGQPQHF
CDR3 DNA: TGTGCCAGCAGCCCGGGGGGACAGCCCCAGCATTTT

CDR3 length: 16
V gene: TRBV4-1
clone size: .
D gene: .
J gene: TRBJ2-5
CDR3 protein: CASSQEWTGPQETQYF
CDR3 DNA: TGCGCCAGCAGCCAGGAATGGACTGGCCCCCAAGAGACCCAGTACTTC

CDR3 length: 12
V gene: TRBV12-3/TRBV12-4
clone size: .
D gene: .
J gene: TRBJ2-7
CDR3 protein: CASSLTGYEQYF
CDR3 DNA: TGTGCCAGCAGTTTAACTGGTTACGAGCAGTACTTC

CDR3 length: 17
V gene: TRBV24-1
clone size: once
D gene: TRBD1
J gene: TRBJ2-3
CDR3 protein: CATSDATGTGVQGTQYF
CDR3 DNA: TGTGCCACCAGTGATGCGACCGGGACAGGGGTACAGGGTACGCAGTATTTT

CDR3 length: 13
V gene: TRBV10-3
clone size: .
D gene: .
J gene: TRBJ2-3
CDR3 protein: CAPGTWSTDTQYF
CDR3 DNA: TGTGCCCCCGGGACTTGGAGCACAGATACGCAGTATTTT

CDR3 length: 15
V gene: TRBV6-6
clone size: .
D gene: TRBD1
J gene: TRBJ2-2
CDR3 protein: CASSTGGVDTGELFF
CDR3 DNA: TGTGCCAGCAGTACAGGGGGCGTAGACACCGGGGAGCTGTTTTTT

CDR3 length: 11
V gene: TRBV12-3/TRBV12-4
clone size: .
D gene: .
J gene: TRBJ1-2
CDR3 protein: CASSFGYGYTF
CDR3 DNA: TGTGCCAGCAGTTTCGGGTATGGCTACACCTTC

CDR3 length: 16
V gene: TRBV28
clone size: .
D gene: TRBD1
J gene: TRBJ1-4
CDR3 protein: CASSFPGTATNEKLFF
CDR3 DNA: TGTGCCAGCAGTTTCCCCGGGACAGCAACTAATGAAAAACTGTTTTTT

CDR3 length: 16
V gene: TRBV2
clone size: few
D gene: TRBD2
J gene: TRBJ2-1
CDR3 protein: CASSAEGSGGVNEQFF
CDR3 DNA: TGTGCCAGCAGTGCGGAGGGTAGCGGGGGGGTAAATGAGCAGTTCTTC

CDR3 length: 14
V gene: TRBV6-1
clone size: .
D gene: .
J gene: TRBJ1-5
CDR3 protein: CASSEGRQNQPQHF
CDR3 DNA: TGTGCCAGCAGTGAAGGACGACAGAATCAGCCCCAGCATTTT

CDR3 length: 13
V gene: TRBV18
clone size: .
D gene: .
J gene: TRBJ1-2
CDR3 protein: CASSPPVEAGYTF
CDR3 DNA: TGTGCCAGCTCACCACCGGTGGAGGCCGGCTACACCTTC

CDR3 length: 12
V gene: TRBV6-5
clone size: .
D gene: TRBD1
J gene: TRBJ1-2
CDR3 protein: CASRQGVYGYTF
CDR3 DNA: TGTGCCAGCCGACAGGGCGTCTATGGCTACACCTTC

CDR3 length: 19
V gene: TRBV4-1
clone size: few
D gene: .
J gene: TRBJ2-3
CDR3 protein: CASSQDPRPTAGRTDTQYF
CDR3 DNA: TGCGCCAGCAGCCAAGACCCCAGGCCCACAGCAGGGAGGACAGATACGCAGTATTTT

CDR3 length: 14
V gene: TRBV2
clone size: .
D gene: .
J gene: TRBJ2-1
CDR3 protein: CASNLDTTDNEQFF
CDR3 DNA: TGTGCCAGCAACTTGGACACAACGGACAATGAGCAGTTCTTC

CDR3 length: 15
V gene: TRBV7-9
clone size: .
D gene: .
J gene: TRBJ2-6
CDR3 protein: CASSLTGSGANVLTF
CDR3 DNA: TGTGCCAGCAGCTTGACAGGCTCTGGGGCCAACGTCCTGACTTTC

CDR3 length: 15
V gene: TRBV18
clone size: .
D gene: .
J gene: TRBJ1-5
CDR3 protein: CASSPVQSSNQPQHF
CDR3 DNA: TGTGCCAGCTCACCAGTACAGAGTAGCAATCAGCCCCAGCATTTT

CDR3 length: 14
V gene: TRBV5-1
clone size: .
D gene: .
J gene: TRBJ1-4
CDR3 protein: CASRKDTTNEKLFF
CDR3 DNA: TGCGCCAGCAGGAAGGACACCACTAATGAAAAACTGTTTTTT

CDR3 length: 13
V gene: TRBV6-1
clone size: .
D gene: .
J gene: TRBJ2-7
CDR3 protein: CASSEGTMYEQYF
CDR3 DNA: TGTGCCAGCAGTGAAGGGACAATGTACGAGCAGTACTTC

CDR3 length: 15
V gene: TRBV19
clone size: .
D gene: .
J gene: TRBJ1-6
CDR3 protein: CASSIYGPGDSPLHF
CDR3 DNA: TGTGCCAGTAGTATCTATGGACCCGGGGATTCACCCCTCCACTTT

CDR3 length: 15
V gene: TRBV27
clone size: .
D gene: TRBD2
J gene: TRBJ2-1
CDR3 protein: CASSYGGASYNEQFF
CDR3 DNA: TGTGCCAGCAGCTACGGGGGGGCCTCCTACAATGAGCAGTTCTTC

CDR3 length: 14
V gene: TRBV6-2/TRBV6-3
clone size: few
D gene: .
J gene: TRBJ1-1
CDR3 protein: CASSYTLPETEAFF
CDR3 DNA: TGTGCCAGCAGTTATACTCTACCCGAGACTGAAGCTTTCTTT

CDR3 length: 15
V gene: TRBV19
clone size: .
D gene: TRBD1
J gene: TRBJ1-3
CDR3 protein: CASSRGTGSGNTIYF
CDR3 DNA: TGTGCCAGTAGTCGGGGGACAGGCTCTGGAAACACCATATATTTT

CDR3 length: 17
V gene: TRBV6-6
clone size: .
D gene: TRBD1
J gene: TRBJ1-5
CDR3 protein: CASSHRTGGYSNQPQHF
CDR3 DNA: TGTGCCAGCAGTCACCGGACAGGGGGATATAGCAATCAGCCCCAGCATTTT

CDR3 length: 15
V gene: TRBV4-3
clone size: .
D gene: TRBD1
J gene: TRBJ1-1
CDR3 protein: CASSQGQGRNTEAFF
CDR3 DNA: TGCGCCAGCAGCCAAGGACAGGGCAGGAACACTGAAGCTTTCTTT

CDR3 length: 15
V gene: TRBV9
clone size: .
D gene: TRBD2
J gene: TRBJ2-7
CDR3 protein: CASSVGGDGYYEQYF
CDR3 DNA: TGTGCCAGCAGCGTTGGGGGGGACGGATACTACGAGCAGTACTTC

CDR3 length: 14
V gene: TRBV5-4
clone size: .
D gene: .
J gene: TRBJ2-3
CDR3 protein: CASSLAGSTDTQYF
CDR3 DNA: TGTGCCAGCAGCTTGGCGGGGTCGACAGATACGCAGTATTTT

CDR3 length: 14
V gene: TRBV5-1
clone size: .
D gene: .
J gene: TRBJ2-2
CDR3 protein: CASSLAGGTGELFF
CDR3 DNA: TGCGCCAGCAGCTTGGCCGGAGGAACCGGGGAGCTGTTTTTT

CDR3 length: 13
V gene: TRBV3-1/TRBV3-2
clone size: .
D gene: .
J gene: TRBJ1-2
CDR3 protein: CASSRQFNYGYTF
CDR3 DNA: TGTGCCAGCAGCCGACAGTTTAACTATGGCTACACCTTC

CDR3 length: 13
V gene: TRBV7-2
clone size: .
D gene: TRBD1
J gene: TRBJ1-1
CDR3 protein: CASSLSLDRGLSF
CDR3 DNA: TGTGCCAGCAGCTTATCTCTGGACAGGGGGCTCTCCTTT

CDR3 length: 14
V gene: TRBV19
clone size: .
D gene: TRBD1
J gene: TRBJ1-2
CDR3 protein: CASSAQGAIGLHTF
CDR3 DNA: TGTGCCAGTAGTGCACAGGGGGCGATAGGCCTACATACCTTC

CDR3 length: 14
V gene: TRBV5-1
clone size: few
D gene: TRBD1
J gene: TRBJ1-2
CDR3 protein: CASSLAGQGEGYTF
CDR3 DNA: TGCGCCAGCAGCTTGGCGGGACAGGGGGAAGGCTACACCTTC

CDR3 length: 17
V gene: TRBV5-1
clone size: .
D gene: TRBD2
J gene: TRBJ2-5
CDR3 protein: CASSSTSGGAGSGTQYF
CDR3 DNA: TGCGCCAGCAGCTCGACTAGCGGGGGGGCCGGTTCAGGGACCCAGTACTTC

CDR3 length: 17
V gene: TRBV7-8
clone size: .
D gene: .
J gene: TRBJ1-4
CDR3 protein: CASSPARRGLSNEKLFF
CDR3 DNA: TGTGCCAGCAGCCCCGCTCGCCGGGGTCTGTCTAATGAAAAACTGTTTTTT

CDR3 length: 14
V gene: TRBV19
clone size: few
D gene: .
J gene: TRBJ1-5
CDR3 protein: CASSSENFNQPQHF
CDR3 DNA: TGTGCCAGTAGTTCTGAAAACTTCAATCAGCCCCAGCATTTT

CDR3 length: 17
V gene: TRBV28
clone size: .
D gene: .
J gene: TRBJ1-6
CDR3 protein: CASTGREGSSYNSPLHF
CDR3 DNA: TGTGCCAGCACCGGTAGGGAGGGCAGCTCCTATAATTCACCCCTCCACTTT

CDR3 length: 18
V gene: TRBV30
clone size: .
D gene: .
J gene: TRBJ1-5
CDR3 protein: CAWSGNWGQVFSNQPQHF
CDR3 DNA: TGTGCCTGGAGTGGCAACTGGGGGCAGGTTTTTAGCAATCAGCCCCAGCATTTT

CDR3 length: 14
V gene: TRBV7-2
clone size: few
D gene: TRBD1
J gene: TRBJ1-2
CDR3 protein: CASSPLDRLGGYTF
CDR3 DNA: TGTGCCAGCAGCCCGCTGGACAGGTTAGGTGGCTACACCTTC

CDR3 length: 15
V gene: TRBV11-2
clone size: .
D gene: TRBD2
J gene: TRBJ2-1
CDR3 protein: CASSLDRGGYNEQFF
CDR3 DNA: TGTGCCAGCAGCTTAGATCGCGGGGGCTACAATGAGCAGTTCTTC

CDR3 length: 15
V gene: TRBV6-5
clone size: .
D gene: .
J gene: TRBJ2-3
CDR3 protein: CASTPAKWGADTQYF
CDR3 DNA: TGTGCCAGCACCCCGGCCAAGTGGGGAGCAGATACGCAGTATTTT

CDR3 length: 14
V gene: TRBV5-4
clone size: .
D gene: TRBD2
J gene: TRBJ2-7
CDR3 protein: CASKLAGGEYEQYF
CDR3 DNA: TGTGCCAGCAAGCTAGCGGGCGGGGAATACGAGCAGTACTTC

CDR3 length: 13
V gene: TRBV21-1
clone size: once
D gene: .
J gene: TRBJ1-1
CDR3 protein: CASLGSVNTEAFF
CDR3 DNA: TGTGCCAGTCTAGGGAGCGTGAACACTGAAGCTTTCTTT